This TCR beta chain appears in the sequencing data of a study of blood T cell repertoires in COVID-19. Study context: Collection of acute and convalescent COVID-19 samples took place in the United States, Italy and Spain. The analysed material was cDNA or gDNA that came from T cells, B-cell-depleted T cells, or PBMCs.

This table comes from immunoSEQ multiplex PCR, and its TCRdb copy is limited to in-frame clones, with some not included. The data hold about 110,000 clones, with roughly 84% observed a single time. The CDR3 runs to 15 residues. V gave up 5 bases and J gave up 3 bases; unmatched junction bases: 3. CDR1 MDHEN and CDR2 SYDVKM come from the germline V gene. Material for sequencing was peripheral blood. The gene calls are TRBV28 and TRBJ2-1, with TRBD2 identical over 11 bases. The receptor's source is a woman aged 45-59 years with acute or convalescent COVID-19. CDR3 in amino acids: CASSPLAGGYNEQFF. CDR3 bases: TGTGCCAGCAGTCCGCTAGCGGGGGGCTACAATGAGCAGTTCTTC.